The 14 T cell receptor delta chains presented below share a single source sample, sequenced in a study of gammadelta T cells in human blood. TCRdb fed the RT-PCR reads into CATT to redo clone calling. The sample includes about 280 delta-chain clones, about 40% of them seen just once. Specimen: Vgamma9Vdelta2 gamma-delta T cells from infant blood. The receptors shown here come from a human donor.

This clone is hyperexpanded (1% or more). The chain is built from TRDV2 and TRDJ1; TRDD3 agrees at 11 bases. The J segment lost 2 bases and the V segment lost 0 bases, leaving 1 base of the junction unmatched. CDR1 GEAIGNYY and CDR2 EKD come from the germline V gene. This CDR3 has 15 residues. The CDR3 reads CACDTWGIRTDKLIF. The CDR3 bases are TGTGCCTGTGACACCTGGGGGATACGGACCGATAAACTCATCTTT.

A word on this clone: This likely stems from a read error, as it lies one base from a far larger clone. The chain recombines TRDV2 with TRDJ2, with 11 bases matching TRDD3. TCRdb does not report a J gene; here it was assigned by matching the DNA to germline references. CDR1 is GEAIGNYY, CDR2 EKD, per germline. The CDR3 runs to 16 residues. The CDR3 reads CARDILGDTLTAQLFF. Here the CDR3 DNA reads TGTGCCCGTGACATACTGGGGGATACTTTGACAGCACAACTCTTCTTT.

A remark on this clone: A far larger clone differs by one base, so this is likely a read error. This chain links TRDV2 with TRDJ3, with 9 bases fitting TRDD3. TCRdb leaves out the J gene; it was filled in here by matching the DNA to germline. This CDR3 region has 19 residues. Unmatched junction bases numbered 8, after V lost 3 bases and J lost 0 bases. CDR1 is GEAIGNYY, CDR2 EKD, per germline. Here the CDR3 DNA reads TGTGCCTGTGACCCCTGGGGGATGTCAAGCTCCTGGGACACCCGACAGATGTTTTTC. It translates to CACDPWGMSSSWDTRQMFF.

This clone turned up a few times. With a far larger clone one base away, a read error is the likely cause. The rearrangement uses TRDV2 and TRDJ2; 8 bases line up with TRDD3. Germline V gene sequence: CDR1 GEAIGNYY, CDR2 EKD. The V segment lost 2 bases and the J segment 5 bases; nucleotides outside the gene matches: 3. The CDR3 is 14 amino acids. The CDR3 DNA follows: TGTGCCTGTGACAACTTGGGGGATACAGCACAACTCTTCTTT. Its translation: CACDNLGDTAQLFF.

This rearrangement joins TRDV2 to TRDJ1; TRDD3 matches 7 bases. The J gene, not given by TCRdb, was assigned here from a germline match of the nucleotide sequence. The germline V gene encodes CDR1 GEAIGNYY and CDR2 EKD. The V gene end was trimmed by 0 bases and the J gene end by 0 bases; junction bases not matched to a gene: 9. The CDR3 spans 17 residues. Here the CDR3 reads CACDTLDGGLYTDKLIF. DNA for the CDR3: TGTGCCTGTGACACCCTCGATGGGGGACTGTACACCGATAAACTCATCTTT.

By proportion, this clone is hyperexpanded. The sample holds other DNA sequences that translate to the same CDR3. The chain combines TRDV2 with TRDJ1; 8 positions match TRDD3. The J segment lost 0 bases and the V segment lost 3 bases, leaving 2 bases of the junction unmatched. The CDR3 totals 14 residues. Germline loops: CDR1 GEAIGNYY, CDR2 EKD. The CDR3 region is CACDLLGDTDKLIF. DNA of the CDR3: TGTGCCTGTGACCTACTGGGGGACACCGATAAACTCATCTTT.

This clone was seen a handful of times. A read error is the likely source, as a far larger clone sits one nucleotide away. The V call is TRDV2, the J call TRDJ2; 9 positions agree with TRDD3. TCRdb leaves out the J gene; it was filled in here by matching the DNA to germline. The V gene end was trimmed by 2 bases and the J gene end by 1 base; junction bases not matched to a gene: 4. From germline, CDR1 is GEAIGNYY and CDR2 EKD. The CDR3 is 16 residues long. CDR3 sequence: CACDILGENLTAQLFF. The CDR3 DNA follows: TGTGCCTGTGACATACTGGGGGAGAATTTGACAGCACAACTCTTCTTT.

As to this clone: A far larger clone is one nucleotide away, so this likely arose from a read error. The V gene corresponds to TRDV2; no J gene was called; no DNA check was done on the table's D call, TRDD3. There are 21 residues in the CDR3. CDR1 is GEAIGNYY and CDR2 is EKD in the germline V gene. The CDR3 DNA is TGTGCCTGTGACACCGTACTGGGGGATACGAAAAGCTCCTGGGACACCCGACATATGTTTTTC. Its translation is CACDTVLGDTKSSWDTRHMFF.

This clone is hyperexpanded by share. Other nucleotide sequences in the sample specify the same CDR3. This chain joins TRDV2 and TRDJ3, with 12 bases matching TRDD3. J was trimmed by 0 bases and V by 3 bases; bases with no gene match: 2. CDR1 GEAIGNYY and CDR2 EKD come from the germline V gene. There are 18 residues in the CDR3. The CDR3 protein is CACDPLGDTSWDTRQMFF. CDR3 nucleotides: TGTGCCTGTGACCCACTGGGGGATACCTCCTGGGACACCCGACAGATGTTTTTC.

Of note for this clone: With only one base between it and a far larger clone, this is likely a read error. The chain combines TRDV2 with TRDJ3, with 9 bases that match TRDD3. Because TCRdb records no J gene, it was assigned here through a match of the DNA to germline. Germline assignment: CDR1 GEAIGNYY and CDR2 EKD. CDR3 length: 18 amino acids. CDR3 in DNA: TGTGCCTGTGACAACTGGGGATACGCTGCCTGGGACACCCAACAGATGTTTTTC. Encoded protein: CACDNWGYAAWDTQQMFF.

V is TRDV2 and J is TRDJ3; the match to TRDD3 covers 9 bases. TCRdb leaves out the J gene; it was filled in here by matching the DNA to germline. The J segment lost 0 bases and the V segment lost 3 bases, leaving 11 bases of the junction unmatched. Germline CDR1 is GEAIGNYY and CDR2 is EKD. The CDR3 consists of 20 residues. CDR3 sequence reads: CACDLLGDTKSSWDTRQMFF. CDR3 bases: TGTGCCTGTGACCTACTGGGGGACACGAAAAGCTCCTGGGACACCCGACAGATGTTTTTC.

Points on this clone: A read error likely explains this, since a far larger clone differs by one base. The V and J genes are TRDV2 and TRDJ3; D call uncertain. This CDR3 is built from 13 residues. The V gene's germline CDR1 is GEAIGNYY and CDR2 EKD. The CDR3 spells CARDTWDTRQMFF. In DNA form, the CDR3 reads TGTGCCCGTGACACCTGGGACACCCGACAGATGTTTTTC.

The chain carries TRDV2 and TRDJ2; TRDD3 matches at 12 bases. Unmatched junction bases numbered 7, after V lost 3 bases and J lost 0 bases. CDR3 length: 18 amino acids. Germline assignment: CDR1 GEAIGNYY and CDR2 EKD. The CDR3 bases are TGTGCCTGTGACCCACTGGGGGATACCGGTACTTTGACAGCACAACTCTTCTTT. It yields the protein CACDPLGDTGTLTAQLFF.

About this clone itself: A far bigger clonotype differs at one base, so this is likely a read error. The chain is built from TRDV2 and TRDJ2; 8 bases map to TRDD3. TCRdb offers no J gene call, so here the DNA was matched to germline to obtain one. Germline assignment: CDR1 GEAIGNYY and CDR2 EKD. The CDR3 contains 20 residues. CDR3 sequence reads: CACDTVGDTQGRPLTAKLFF. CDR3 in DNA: TGTGCCTGTGACACCGTCGGGGATACTCAAGGCAGACCTTTGACAGCAAAACTCTTCTTT.